The clone carrying this TCR beta chain was observed many times. The library protocol tagged individual cDNA molecules with unique molecular identifiers. TCRdb processed the 5' RACE reads anew with MiXCR; each CDR3 protein has one entry. This table has about 30,000 distinct CDR3 sequences, approximately 5.5% appearing once. The data derive from a study of early T cells in non-severe SARS-CoV-2 infection. Study-level background: Unsorted whole blood bulk RNA was sequenced, with unpaired chains.

This CDR3 region has 15 residues. Germline V gene data show CDR1 as MNHNS and CDR2 as SASEGT. Trimming took off 3 bases at V and 2 bases at J, with 14 bases between the two ends. The V call is TRBV6-1, the J call TRBJ2-7; D not resolved. Sequenced: whole blood. The source is an adult who was a healthcare worker with PCR-confirmed SARS-CoV-2 infection or an uninfected control (not recorded which). CDR3 sequence (DNA): TGTGCCAGCAGTGAGGTTGAGACGGAAGCCTACGAGCAGTACTTC. Protein: CASSEVETEAYEQYF.